Given below is one T cell receptor (beta chain) in context. TCRdb keeps only in-frame clones here, not all; method: immunoSEQ multiplex PCR. The sample has more than 15,000 clones; roughly 86% are singletons. The data derive from a study of T cell changes during pregnancy in multiple sclerosis. The TCR comes from a female donor in good health, enrolled as a control in a pregnancy study. This sample comprised CD8+ T cells from peripheral blood mononuclear cells, obtained in the second trimester of pregnancy.

CDR3 region: CASSPQRGGEYEQYF. Here the CDR3 DNA reads TGTGCCAGCAGCCCCCAGCGGGGGGGCGAGTACGAGCAGTACTTC. V gene TRBV4-2 combines with J gene TRBJ2-7; 10 bases fit TRBD2. CDR3 size: 15 residues. Germline CDR1 is LGHNA and CDR2 is YNFKEQ. After removal of 4 bases from V and 4 bases from J, the junction contained 7 bases not matched to a gene.